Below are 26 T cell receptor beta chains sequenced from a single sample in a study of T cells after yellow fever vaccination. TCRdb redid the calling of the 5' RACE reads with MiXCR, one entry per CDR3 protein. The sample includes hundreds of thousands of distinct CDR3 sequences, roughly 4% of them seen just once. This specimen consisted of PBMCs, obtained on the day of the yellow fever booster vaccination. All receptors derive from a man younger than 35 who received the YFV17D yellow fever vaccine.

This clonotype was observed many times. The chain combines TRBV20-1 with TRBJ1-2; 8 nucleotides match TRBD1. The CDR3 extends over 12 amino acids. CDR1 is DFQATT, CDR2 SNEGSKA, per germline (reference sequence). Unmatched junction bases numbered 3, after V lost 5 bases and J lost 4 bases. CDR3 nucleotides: TGCAGTGCTTTACAGGGGGGCTATGGCTACACCTTC. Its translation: CSALQGGYGYTF.

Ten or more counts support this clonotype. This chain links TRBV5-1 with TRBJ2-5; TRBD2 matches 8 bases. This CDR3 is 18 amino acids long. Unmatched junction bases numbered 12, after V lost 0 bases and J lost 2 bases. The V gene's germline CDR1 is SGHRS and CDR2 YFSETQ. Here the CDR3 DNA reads TGCGCCAGCAGCTTGGCCGGGCCTAGCGGGTCTCTACAAGAGACCCAGTACTTC. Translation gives CASSLAGPSGSLQETQYF.

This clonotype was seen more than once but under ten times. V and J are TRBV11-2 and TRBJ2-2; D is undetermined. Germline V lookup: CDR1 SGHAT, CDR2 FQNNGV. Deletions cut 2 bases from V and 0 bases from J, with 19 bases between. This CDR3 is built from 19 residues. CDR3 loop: CASSLSPIGVLANTGELFF. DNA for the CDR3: TGTGCCAGCAGCTTATCGCCGATTGGGGTACTCGCGAACACCGGGGAGCTGTTTTTT.

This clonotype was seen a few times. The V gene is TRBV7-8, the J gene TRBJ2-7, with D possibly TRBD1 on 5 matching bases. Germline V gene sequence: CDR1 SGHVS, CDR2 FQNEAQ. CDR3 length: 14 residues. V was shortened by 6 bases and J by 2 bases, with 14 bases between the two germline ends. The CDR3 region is CASSIRAPAYEQYF. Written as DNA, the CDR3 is TGTGCCAGCAGTATCAGGGCCCCAGCCTACGAGCAGTACTTC.

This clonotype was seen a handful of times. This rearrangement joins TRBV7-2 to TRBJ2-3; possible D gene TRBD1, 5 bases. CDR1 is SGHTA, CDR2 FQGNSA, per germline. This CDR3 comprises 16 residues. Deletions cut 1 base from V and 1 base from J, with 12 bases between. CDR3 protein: CASSLEPAGRTDTQYF. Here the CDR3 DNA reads TGTGCCAGCAGCTTAGAGCCGGCAGGGCGCACAGATACGCAGTATTTT.

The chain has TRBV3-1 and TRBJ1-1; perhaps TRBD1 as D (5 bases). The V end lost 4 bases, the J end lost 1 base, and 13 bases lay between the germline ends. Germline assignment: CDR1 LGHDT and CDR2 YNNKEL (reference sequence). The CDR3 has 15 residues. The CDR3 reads CASSPRGEGNTEAFF. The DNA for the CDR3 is TGTGCCAGCAGCCCACGGGGGGAAGGGAACACTGAAGCTTTCTTT.

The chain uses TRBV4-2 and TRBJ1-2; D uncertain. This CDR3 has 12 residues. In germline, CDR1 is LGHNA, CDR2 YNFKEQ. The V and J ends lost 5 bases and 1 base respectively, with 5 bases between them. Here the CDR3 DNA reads TGTGCCAGCAGCTTCAATAACTATGGCTACACCTTC. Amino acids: CASSFNNYGYTF.

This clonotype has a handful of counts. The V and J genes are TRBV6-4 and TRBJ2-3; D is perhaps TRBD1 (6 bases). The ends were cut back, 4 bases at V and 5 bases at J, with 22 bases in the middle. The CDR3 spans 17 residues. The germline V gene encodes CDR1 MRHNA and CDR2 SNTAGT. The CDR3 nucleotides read TGTGCCAGCAGTGCACAGGGTGGTAGTCTAGAAGTAGATACGCAGTATTTT. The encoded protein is CASSAQGGSLEVDTQYF.

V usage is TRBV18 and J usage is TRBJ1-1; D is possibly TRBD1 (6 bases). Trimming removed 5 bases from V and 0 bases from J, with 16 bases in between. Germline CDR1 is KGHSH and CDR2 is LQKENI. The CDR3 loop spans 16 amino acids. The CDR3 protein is CASSANPGVMNTEAFF. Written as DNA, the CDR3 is TGTGCCAGCTCAGCGAACCCAGGGGTAATGAACACTGAAGCTTTCTTT.

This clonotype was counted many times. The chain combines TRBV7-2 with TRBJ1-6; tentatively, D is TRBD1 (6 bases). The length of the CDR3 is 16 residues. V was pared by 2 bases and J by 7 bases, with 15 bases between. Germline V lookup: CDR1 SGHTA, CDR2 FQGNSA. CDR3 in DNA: TGTGCCAGCAGCTTATTTGGTTGGCAGGGGAATTCACCCCTCCACTTT. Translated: CASSLFGWQGNSPLHF.

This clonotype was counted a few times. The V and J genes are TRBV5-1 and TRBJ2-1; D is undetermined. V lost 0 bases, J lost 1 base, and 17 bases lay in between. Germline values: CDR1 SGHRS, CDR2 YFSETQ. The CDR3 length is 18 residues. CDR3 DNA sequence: TGCGCCAGCAGCTTGGTACCCCAGCGTCTACAGTCCTACAATGAGCAGTTCTTC. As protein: CASSLVPQRLQSYNEQFF.

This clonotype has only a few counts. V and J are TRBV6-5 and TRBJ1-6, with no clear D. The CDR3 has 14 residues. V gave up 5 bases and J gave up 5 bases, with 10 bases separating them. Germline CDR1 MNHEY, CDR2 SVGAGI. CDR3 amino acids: CASSGPRNNSPLHF. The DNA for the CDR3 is TGTGCCAGCAGTGGACCGAGGAATAATTCACCCCTCCACTTT.

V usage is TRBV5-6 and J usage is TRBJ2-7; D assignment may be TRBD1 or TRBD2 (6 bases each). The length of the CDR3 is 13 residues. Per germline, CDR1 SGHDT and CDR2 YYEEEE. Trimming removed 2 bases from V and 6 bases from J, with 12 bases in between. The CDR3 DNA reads TGTGCCAGCAGCTTCTGGGGGGCGGTCGAGCAGTACGTC. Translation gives CASSFWGAVEQYV.

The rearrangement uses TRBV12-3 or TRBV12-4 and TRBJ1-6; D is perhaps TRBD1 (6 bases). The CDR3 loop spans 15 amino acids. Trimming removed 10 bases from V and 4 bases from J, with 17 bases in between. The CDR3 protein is CATMETDSYNSPLHF. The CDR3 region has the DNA TGTGCCACCATGGAGACGGACAGTTATAATTCACCCCTCCACTTT.

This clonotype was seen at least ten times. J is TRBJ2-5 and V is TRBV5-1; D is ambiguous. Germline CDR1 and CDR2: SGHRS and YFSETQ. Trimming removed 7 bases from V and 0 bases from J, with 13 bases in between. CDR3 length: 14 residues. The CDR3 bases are TGCGCCAGCCAAAAAGGGAACAACCAAGAGACCCAGTACTTC. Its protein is CASQKGNNQETQYF.

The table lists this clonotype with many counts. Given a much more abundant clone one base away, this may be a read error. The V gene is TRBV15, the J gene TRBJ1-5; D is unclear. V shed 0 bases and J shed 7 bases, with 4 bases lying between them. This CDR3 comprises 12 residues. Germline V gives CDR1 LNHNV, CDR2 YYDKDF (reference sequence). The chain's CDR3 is CATSRDKQPQHF. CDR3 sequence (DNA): TGTGCCACCAGCAGAGATAAACAGCCCCAGCATTTT.

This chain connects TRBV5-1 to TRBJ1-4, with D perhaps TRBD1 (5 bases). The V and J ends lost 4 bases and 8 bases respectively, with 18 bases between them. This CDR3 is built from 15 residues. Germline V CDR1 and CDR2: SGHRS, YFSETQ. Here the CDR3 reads CASSRGTLRREKLFF. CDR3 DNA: TGCGCCAGCAGCCGAGGGACGCTAAGGAGGGAAAAACTGTTTTTT.

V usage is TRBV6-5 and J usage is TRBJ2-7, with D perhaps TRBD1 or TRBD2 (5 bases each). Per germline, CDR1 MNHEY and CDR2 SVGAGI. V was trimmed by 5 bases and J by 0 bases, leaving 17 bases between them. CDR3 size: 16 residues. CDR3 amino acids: CASSESSGTPSYEQYF. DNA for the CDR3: TGTGCCAGCAGTGAATCCTCGGGGACCCCCTCCTACGAGCAGTACTTC.

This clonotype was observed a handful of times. CDR3 nucleotide sequence: TGTGCCAGCGGACTACCGGGACAGGATGACTACGAGCAGTACGTC. This codes for CASGLPGQDDYEQYV. J is TRBJ2-7 and V is TRBV5-5; 8 bases align to TRBD1. Germline CDR1 is SGHKS and CDR2 is YYEKEE (reference sequence). The CDR3 spans 15 residues. Trimming took 7 bases from V and 3 from J; bases not matched to a gene: 12.

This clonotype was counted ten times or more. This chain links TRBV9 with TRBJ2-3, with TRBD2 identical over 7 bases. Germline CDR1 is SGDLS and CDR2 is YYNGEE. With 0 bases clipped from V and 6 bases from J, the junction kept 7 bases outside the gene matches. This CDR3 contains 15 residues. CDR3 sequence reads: CASSVVGRGLDTQYF. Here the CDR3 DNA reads TGTGCCAGCAGCGTAGTAGGGCGGGGGTTGGATACGCAGTATTTT.

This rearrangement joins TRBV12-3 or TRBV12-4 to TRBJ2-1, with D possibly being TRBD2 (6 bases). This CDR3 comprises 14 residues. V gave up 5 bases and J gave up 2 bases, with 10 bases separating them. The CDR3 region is CASSAGTTYNEQFF. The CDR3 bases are TGTGCCAGCAGTGCGGGGACGACCTACAATGAGCAGTTCTTC.

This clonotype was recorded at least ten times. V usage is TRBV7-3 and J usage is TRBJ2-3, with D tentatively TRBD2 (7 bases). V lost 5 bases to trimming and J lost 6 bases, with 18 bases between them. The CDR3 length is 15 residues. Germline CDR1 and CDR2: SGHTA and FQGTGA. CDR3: CASSTLGGGPDTQYF. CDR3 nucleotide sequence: TGTGCCAGCAGCACCCTAGGGGGGGGGCCGGATACGCAGTATTTT.

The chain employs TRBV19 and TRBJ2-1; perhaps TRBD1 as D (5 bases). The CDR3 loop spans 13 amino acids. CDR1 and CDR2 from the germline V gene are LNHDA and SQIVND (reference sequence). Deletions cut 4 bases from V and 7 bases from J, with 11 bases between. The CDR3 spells CASSTGLRNEQFF. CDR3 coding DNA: TGTGCCAGTAGTACAGGGCTTCGGAATGAGCAGTTCTTC. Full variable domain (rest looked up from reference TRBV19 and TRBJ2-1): DGGITQSPKYLFRKEGQNVTLSCEQNLNHDAMYWYRQDPGQGLRLIYYSQIVNDFQKGDIAEGYSVSREKKESFPLTVTSAQKNPTAFYLCASSTGLRNEQFFGPGTRLTVL.

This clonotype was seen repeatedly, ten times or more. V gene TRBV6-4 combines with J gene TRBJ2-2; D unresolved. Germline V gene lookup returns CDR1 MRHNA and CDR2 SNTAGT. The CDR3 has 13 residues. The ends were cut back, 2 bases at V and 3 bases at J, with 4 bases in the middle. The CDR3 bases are TGTGCCAGCAGTGACGGATACACCGGGGAGCTGTTTTTT. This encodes CASSDGYTGELFF.

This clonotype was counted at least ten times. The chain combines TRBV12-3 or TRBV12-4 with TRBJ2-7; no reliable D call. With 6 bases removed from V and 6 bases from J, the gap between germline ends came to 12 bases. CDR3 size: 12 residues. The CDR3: CASSLGRGEQYF. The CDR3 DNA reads TGTGCCAGCAGCTTGGGCCGAGGCGAGCAGTACTTC.

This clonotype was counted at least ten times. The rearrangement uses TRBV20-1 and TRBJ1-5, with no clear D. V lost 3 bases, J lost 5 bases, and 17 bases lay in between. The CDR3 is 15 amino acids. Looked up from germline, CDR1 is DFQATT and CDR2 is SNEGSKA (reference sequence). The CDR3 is CSASAPTGEHQPQHF. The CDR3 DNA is TGCAGTGCTAGTGCCCCGACCGGGGAGCATCAGCCCCAGCATTTT.